This T cell receptor beta chain was sequenced in a study of post-analysis software for immune sequencing data. Points from the study as a whole: Elevated frequency relative to controls characterized four or five TRBV segments in patients, TRBV5-6, TRBV5-1 and TRBV20-1 among them. By F measure, strong co-clustering occurred among samples prepared in the same batch.

In germline, CDR1 is LGHNT, CDR2 FRNRAP. This CDR3 has 13 residues. The V end was cut by 0 bases, the J end by 7 bases, with 7 bases between. Unique molecular identifiers tagged the TCR beta cDNA libraries. Input amounts of about 0.95 to 11 million T cells were used. These gave about 500,000 cDNA molecules, so each molecule approximated one T cell. TCRdb ran MiXCR on the PCR reads and lists one entry per CDR3 protein. The sample shows fewer than 600,000 distinct CDR3 sequences, roughly 45% of them seen only once. This clonotype was recorded a few times. No antigen is known for it. This receptor was obtained from a girl under 18 with multiple sclerosis. This rearrangement joins TRBV12-5 to TRBJ2-1; D possibly corresponds to TRBD1 (6 bases). The sequenced sample consisted of blood. The CDR3 sequence: CASGLVGGNEQFF. The CDR3 coding sequence is TGTGCTAGTGGTTTGGTAGGGGGTAATGAGCAGTTCTTC.